This record concerns one TCR beta chain sequence. The data derive from a study of blood T cell repertoires in COVID-19. On the study more broadly: Samples representing acute and convalescent COVID-19 were sourced from the United States, Italy and Spain.

In the authors' workflow: It was from reference gene primer amplification that nucleated cell counts were estimated. The assay was immunoSEQ multiplex PCR, and TCRdb's table has in-frame clones only and misses some. For V, J and clone size, that table is used; D and trimming come from the DNA. The sample includes more than 100,000 clones, about 89% of them seen just once. V shed 1 base and J shed 1 base, with 4 bases lying between them. Germline V gene sequence: CDR1 MNHEY, CDR2 SVGEGT. The length of the CDR3 is 13 residues. Sequencing used peripheral blood. The source of this sequence is a woman aged 60 to 75 with acute or convalescent COVID-19. The gene calls are TRBV6-2 or TRBV6-3 and TRBJ1-1; D remains unclear. The CDR3 spells CASSYWANTEAFF. The CDR3 coding sequence is TGTGCCAGCAGTTACTGGGCGAACACTGAAGCTTTCTTT.